One sample yielded the 8 T cell receptor beta chains listed below, sequenced in a study of post-analysis software for immune sequencing data. Findings and limits, study-wide: With TRBV5-6, TRBV5-1 and TRBV20-1 included, 5 or 6 TRBV segments were more frequent in patients than in controls.

TCR beta libraries were prepared from cDNA with unique molecular identifiers. Using its own MiXCR run on the PCR reads, TCRdb lists one record per CDR3 protein. The sample includes more than 450,000 distinct CDR3 sequences, about 40% of them seen just once. These receptors are not linked to any known antigen. Sequences were obtained from blood. All receptors come from a girl aged 5-17 years with multiple sclerosis.

The genes are TRBV5-1 and TRBJ2-1; the match to TRBD2 covers 12 bases. The V gene's germline CDR1 is SGHRS and CDR2 YFSETQ. The trim removed 7 bases at V and 7 bases at J, leaving 6 bases unmatched. This CDR3 has 14 residues. The CDR3 reads CASRTSGRTNEQFF. In nucleotides, the CDR3 is TGCGCCAGCCGAACTAGCGGGAGGACAAATGAGCAGTTCTTC.

The chain links TRBV29-1 to TRBJ1-4; 8 bases are shared with TRBD1. Germline V gene data show CDR1 as SQVTM and CDR2 as ANQGSEA. The V and J ends lost 5 bases and 2 bases, in that order; junction bases with no gene match: 10. The CDR3 sequence is 16 residues long. CDR3 in DNA: TGCAGCGTTCGATTCGGGACAGGAGGGACTAATGAAAAACTGTTTTTT. Encoded protein: CSVRFGTGGTNEKLFF.

The chain joins TRBV10-3 to TRBJ2-3, with 8 positions matching TRBD2. Germline V gene sequence: CDR1 ENHRY, CDR2 SYGVKD. CDR3 size: 13 residues. J gave up 6 bases and V 8 bases, and 7 bases lay outside the gene matches. The CDR3 here is CAISERESDTQYF. DNA for the CDR3: TGTGCCATCTCGGAGCGGGAGTCGGATACGCAGTATTTT.

The rearrangement uses TRBV27 and TRBJ1-1, with D perhaps matching TRBD1 (6 bases). Trimming stripped 0 bases from V and 1 base from J, with 21 bases between. CDR1 MNHEY and CDR2 SMNVEV come from the germline V gene (reference sequence). The CDR3 totals 19 residues. CDR3: CASSLSGRGRDRRNTEAFF. The CDR3 bases are TGTGCCAGCAGTTTATCGGGTAGGGGGAGAGACAGGAGGAACACTGAAGCTTTCTTT.

Concerning this clonotype: At one boundary the junction diverges from the germline segment, which might be a read error. The chain combines TRBV20-1 with TRBJ1-4; D uncertain. From germline, CDR1 is DFQATT and CDR2 SNEGSKA (reference sequence). This CDR3 contains 14 residues. CDR3 sequence: CSASATLTNEKRFF. The CDR3 DNA is TGCAGTGCTAGTGCGACACTAACTAATGAAAAACGGTTTTTT.

The chain recombines TRBV7-9 with TRBJ2-1; tentatively, D is TRBD2 (7 bases). CDR3 length: 14 amino acids. The V gene's germline CDR1 is SEHNR and CDR2 FQNEAQ (reference sequence). Between the trimmed V and J ends, which lost 7 bases and 3 bases, there was a span of 13 bases. In nucleotides, the CDR3 is TGTGCCAGCACCCGGGGGGCCCTCTACAATGAGCAGTTCTTC. Its translation: CASTRGALYNEQFF.

The chain combines TRBV12-3 or TRBV12-4 with TRBJ1-5, with unresolved D. The V end was cut by 5 bases, the J end by 0 bases, with 8 bases between. This CDR3 contains 14 residues. CDR3: CASSDNYSNQPQHF. CDR3 nucleotides: TGTGCCAGCAGTGACAACTATAGCAATCAGCCCCAGCATTTT.

The CDR3 sequence: CASSLSSGGSGGTQYF. CDR3 nucleotides: TGTGCCAGCAGCTTATCGAGCGGGGGGTCGGGTGGGACCCAGTACTTC. The V gene is TRBV7-2, the J gene TRBJ2-5, with 9 bases lining up with TRBD2. The CDR3 covers 16 residues. From germline, CDR1 is SGHTA and CDR2 FQGNSA. V lost 2 bases, J lost 7 bases, and 11 bases stayed unmatched.